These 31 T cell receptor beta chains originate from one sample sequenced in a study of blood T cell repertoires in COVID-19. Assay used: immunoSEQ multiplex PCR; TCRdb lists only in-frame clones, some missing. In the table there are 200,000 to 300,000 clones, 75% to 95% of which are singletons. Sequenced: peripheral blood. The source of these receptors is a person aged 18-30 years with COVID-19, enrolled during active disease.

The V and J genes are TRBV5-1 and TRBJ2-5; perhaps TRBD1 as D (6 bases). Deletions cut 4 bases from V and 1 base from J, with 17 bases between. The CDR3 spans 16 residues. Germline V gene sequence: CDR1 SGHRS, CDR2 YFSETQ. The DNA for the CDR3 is TGCGCCAGCAGCCCCTTTTACAGGGACCTCCAAGAGACCCAGTACTTC. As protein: CASSPFYRDLQETQYF.

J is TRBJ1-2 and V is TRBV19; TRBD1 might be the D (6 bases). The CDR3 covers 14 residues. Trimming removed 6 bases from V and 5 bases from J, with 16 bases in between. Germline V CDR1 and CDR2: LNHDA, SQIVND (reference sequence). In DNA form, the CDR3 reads TGTGCCAGTAGGCTCGGGGGGCAGAATTATGGCTACACCTTC. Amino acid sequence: CASRLGGQNYGYTF. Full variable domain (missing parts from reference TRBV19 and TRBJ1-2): DGGITQSPKYLFRKEGQNVTLSCEQNLNHDAMYWYRQDPGQGLRLIYYSQIVNDFQKGDIAEGYSVSREKKESFPLTVTSAQKNPTAFYLCASRLGGQNYGYTFGSGTRLTVV.

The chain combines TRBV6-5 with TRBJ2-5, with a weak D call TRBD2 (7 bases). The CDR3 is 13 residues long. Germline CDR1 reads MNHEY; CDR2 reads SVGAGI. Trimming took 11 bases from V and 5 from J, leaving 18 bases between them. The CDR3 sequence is CASKGEGDETQYF. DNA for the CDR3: TGTGCCTCTAAGGGGGAGGGAGACGAGACCCAGTACTTC.

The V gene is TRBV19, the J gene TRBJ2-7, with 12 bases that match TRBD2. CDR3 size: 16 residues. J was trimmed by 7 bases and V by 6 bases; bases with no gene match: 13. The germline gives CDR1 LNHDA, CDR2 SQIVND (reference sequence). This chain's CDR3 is CASSYGGLAGILEQYF. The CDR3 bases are TGTGCCAGTAGCTACGGGGGACTAGCGGGTATTCTGGAGCAGTACTTC. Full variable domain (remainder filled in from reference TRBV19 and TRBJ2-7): DGGITQSPKYLFRKEGQNVTLSCEQNLNHDAMYWYRQDPGQGLRLIYYSQIVNDFQKGDIAEGYSVSREKKESFPLTVTSAQKNPTAFYLCASSYGGLAGILEQYFGPGTRLTVT.

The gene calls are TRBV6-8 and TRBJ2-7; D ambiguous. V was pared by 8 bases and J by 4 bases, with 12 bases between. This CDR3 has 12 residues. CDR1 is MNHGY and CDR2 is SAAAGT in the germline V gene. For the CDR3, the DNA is TGTGCCAGCCCATCCTGGCAATACGAGCAGTACTTC. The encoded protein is CASPSWQYEQYF.

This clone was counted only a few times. DNA for the CDR3: TGTGCCAGCAGTTCGGGGGATGCAACTAATGAAAAACTGTTTTTT. Amino acids: CASSSGDATNEKLFF. The J gene is TRBJ1-4, the V gene TRBV6-2 or TRBV6-3; maybe TRBD1 (5 bases). This CDR3 has 15 amino acids. V was trimmed by 4 bases and J by 0 bases, leaving 9 bases between them. CDR1 and CDR2 (germline): MNHEY, SVGEGT.

The CDR3 is CASSQVSTGELFF. DNA of the CDR3: TGTGCCAGCAGCCAAGTTAGCACCGGGGAGCTGTTTTTT. The chain joins TRBV3-1 (or the pseudogene TRBV3-2) to TRBJ2-2; the D is unclear. V was clipped by 1 base and J by 4 bases, with 4 bases between them. Looked up from germline, CDR1 is LGHDT and CDR2 is YNNKEL (reference sequence). The CDR3 extends over 13 amino acids.

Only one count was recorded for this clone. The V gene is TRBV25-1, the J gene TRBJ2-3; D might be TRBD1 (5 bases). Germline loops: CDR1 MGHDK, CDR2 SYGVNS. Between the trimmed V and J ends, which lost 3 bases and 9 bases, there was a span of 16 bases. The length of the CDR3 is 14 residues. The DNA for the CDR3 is TGTGCCAGCAGTGACCCATCGGTTAACAGGACGCAGTATTTT. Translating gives CASSDPSVNRTQYF.

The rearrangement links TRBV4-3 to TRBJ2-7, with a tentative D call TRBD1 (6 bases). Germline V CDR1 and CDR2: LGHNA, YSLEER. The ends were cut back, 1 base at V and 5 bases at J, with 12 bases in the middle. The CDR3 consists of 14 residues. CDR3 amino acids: CASSQGVSGDEQYF. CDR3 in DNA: TGCGCCAGCAGCCAAGGTGTATCAGGGGACGAGCAGTACTTC.

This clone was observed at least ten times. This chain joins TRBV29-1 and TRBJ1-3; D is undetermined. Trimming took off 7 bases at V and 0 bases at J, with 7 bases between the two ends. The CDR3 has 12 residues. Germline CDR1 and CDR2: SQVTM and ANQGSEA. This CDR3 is CSAQRSGNTIYF. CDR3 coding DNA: TGCAGCGCCCAGCGCTCTGGAAACACCATATATTTT.

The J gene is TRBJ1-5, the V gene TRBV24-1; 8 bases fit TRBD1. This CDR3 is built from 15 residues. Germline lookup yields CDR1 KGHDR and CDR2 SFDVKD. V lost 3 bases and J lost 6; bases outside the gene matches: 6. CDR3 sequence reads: CATSDGGQGGQPQHF. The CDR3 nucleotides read TGTGCCACCAGTGATGGAGGACAGGGTGGTCAGCCCCAGCATTTT.

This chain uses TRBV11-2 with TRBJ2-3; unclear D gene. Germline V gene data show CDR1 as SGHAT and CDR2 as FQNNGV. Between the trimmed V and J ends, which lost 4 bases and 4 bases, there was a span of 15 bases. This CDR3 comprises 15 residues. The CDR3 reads CASSSGAASADTQYF. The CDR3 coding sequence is TGTGCCAGCAGCTCTGGCGCGGCCAGCGCAGATACGCAGTATTTT.

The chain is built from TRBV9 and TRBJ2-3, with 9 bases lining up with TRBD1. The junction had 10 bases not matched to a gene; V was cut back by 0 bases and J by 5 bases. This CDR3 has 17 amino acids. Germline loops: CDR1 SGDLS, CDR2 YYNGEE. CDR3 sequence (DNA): TGTGCCAGCAGCGTAGGTCGCGGGACAGGGACCGGAGATACGCAGTATTTT. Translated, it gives CASSVGRGTGTGDTQYF. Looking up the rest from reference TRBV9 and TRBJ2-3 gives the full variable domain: DSGVTQTPKHLITATGQRVTLRCSPRSGDLSVYWYQQSLDQGLQFLIQYYNGEERAKGNILERFSAQQFPDLHSELNLSSLELGDSALYFCASSVGRGTGTGDTQYFGPGTRLTVL.

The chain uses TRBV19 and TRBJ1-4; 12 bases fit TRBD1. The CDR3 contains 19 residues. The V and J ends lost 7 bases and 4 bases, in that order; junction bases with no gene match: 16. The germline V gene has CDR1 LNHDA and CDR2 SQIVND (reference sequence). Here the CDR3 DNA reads TGTGCCAGTAACACCCCCGGGACAGGGGGCGAACTCTTTAATGAAAAACTGTTTTTT. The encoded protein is CASNTPGTGGELFNEKLFF.

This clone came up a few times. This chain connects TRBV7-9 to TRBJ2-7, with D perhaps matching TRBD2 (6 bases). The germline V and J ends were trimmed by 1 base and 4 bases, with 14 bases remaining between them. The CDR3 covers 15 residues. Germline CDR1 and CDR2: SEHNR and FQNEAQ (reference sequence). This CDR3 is CASSLGSSGHYEQYF. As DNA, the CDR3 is TGTGCCAGCAGCTTAGGATCAAGCGGGCATTACGAGCAGTACTTC. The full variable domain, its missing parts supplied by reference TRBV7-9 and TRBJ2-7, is DTGVSQNPRHKITKRGQNVTFRCDPISEHNRLYWYRQTLGQGPEFLTYFQNEAQLEKSRLLSDRFSAERPKGSFSTLEIQRTEQGDSAMYLCASSLGSSGHYEQYFGPGTRLTVT.

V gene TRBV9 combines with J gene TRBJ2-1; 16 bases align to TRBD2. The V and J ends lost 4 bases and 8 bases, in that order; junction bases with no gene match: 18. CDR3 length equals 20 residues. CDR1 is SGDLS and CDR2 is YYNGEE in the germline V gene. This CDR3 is CASSPGTSGRAQTYAYEQFF. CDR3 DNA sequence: TGTGCCAGCAGCCCAGGGACTAGCGGGAGGGCCCAGACGTATGCATATGAGCAGTTCTTC.

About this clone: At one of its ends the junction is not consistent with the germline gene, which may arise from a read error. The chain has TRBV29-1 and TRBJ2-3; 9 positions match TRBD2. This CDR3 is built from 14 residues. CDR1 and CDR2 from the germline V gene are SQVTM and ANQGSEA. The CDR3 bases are TGCAGCATTGAAGGGGGAGCGGGAGGTGATACGCAGTATTTT. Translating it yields CSIEGGAGGDTQYF.

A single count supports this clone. CDR3 DNA: TGTGCCAGCAGCGCCCGCACATTAAATTATATACGGGGGGCGAGCACCGGGGAGCTGTTTTTT. This codes for CASSARTLNYIRGASTGELFF. V is TRBV9 and J is TRBJ2-2, with D tentatively TRBD2 (7 bases). The CDR3 spans 21 residues. Trimming stripped 3 bases from V and 4 bases from J, with 31 bases between. In germline, CDR1 is SGDLS, CDR2 YYNGEE.

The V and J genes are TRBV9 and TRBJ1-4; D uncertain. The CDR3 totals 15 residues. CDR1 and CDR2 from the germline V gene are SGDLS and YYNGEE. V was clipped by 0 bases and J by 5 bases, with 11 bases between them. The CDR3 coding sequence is TGTGCCAGCAGCGTAGGAGGTTTCCTAAATGAAAAACTGTTTTTT. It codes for CASSVGGFLNEKLFF.

The CDR3 region is CATSRDKGTHADTQYF. The CDR3 nucleotides read TGTGCCACCAGCAGAGATAAGGGGACACACGCAGATACGCAGTATTTT. This chain connects TRBV15 to TRBJ2-3; perhaps TRBD1 as D (6 bases). The CDR3 covers 16 residues. V shed 0 bases and J shed 4 bases, with 14 bases lying between them. Germline CDR1 LNHNV, CDR2 YYDKDF (reference sequence).

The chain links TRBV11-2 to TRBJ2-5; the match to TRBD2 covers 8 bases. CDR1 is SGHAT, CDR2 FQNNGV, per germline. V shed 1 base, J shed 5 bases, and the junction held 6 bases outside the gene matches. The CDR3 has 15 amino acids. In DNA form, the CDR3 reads TGTGCCAGCAGCTTAGGGAGTAGCGGGATGGAGACCCAGTACTTC. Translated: CASSLGSSGMETQYF.

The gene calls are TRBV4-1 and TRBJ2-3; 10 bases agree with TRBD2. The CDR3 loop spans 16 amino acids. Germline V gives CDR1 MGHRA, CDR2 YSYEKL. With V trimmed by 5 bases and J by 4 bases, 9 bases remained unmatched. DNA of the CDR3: TGCGCCAGCAGCTTCAAGCGGGAGGGCCGGGCAGATACGCAGTATTTT. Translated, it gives CASSFKREGRADTQYF.

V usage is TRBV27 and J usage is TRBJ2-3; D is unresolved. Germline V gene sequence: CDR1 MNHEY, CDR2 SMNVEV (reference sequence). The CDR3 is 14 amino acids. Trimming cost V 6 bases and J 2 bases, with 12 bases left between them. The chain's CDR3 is CASRAQITTDTQYF. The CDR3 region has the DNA TGTGCCAGCAGGGCACAGATTACCACAGATACGCAGTATTTT.

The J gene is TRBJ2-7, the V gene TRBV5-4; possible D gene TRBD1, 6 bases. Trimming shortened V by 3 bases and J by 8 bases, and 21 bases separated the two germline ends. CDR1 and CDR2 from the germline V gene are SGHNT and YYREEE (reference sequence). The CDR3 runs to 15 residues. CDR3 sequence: CASSSGGQSSTKQYF. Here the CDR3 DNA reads TGTGCCAGCAGCTCTGGGGGACAAAGCTCTACGAAGCAGTACTTC.

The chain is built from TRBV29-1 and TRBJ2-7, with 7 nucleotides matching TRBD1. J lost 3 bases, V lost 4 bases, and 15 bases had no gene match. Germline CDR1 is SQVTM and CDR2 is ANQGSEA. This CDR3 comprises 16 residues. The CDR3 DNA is TGCAGCGTTGGGGACAGCCTTGGAGCGGTCGTCTACGAGCAGTACTTC. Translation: CSVGDSLGAVVYEQYF.

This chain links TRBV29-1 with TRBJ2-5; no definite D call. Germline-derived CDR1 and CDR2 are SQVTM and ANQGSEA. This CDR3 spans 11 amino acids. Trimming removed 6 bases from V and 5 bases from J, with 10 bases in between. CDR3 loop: CSVLGWETQYF. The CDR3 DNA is TGCAGCGTCCTCGGGTGGGAGACCCAGTACTTC. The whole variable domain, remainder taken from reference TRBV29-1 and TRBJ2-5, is SAVISQKPSRDICQRGTSLTIQCQVDSQVTMMFWYRQQPGQSLTLIATANQGSEATYESGFVIDKFPISRPNLTFSTLTVSNMSPEDSSIYLCSVLGWETQYFGPGTRLLVL.

CDR3 protein: CASSLEAGGQFF. The CDR3 DNA reads as TGTGCCAGCAGCTTAGAGGCGGGGGGGCAGTTCTTC. The rearrangement joins TRBV7-2 to TRBJ2-1; 8 nucleotides match TRBD2. V shed 1 base and J 12 bases; nucleotides not matched to a gene: 2. From germline, CDR1 is SGHTA and CDR2 FQGNSA. The CDR3 spans 12 residues.

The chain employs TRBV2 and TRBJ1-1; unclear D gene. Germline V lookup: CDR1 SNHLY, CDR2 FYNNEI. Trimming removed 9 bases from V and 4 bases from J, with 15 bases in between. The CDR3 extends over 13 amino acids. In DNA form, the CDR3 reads TGTGCCAGTCGGGTGGCAGTAACCACTGAAGCTTTCTTT. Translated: CASRVAVTTEAFF.

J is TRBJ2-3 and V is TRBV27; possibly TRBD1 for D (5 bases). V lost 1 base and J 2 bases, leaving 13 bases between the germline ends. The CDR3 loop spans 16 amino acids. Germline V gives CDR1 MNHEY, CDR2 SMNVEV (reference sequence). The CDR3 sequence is CASSLFREGHTDTQYF. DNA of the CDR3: TGTGCCAGCAGTTTATTCAGGGAAGGGCACACAGATACGCAGTATTTT.

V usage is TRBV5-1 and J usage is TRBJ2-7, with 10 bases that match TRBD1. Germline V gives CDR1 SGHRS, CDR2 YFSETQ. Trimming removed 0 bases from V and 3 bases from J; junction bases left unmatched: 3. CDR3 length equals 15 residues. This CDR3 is CASSLGGTGDYEQYF. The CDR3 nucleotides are TGCGCCAGCAGCTTGGGTGGGACAGGGGACTACGAGCAGTACTTC.

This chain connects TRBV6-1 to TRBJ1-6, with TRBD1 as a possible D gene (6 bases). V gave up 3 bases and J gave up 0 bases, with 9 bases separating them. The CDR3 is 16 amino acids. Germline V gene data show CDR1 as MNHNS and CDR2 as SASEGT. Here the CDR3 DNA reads TGTGCCAGCAGTGATGGACAGAGCTCCTATAATTCACCCCTCCACTTT. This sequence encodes CASSDGQSSYNSPLHF.